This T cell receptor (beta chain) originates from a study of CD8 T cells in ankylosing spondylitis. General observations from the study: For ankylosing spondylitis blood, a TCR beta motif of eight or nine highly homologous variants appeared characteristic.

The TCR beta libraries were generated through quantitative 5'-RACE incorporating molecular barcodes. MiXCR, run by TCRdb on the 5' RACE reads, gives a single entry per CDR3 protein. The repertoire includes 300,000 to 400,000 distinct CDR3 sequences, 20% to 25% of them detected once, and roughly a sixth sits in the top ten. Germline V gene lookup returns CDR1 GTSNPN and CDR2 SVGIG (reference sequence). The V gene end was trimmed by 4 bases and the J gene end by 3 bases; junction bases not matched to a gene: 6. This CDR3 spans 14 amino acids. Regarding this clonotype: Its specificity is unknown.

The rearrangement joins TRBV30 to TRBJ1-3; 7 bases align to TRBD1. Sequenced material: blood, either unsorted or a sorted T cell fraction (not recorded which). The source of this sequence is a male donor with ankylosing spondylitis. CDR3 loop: CAWNTGAVGNTIYF. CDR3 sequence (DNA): TGTGCCTGGAATACAGGGGCCGTTGGAAACACCATATATTTT.